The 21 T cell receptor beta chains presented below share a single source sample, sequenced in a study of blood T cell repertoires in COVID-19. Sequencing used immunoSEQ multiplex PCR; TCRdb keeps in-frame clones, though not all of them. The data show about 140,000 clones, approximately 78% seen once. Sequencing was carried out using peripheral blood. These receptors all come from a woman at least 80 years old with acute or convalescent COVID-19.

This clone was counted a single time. The CDR3 protein is CASSNQTGGAGYGYTF. The CDR3 bases are TGTGCCAGCAGCAACCAGACAGGGGGCGCAGGGTATGGCTACACCTTC. The V and J genes are TRBV21-1 and TRBJ1-2; the D call in the table, TRBD1, was not verified against the DNA. TRBV21-1 is termed a pseudogene. The CDR3 sequence is 16 residues long.

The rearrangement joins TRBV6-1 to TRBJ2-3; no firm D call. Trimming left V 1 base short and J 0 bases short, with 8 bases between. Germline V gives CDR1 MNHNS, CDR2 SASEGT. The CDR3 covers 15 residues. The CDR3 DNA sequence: TGTGCCAGCAGTGAAGTTCAGACAAGCACAGATACGCAGTATTTT. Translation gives CASSEVQTSTDTQYF.

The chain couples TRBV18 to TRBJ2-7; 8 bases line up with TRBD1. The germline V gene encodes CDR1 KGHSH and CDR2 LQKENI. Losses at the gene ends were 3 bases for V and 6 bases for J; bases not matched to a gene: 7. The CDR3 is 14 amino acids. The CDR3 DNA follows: TGTGCCAGCTCACCGGGCCAACAGGGGGGCGAGCAGTACTTC. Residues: CASSPGQQGGEQYF.

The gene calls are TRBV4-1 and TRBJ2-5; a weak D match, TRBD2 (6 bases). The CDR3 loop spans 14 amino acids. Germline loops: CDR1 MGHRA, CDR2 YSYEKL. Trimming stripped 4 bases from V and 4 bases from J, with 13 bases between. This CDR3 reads CASSLTEGRETQYF. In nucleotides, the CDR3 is TGCGCCAGCAGCCTGACGGAGGGACGAGAGACCCAGTACTTC.

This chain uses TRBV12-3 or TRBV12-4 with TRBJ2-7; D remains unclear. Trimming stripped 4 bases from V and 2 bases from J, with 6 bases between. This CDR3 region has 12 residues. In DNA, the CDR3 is TGTGCCAGCAGTTATCCAGCCTACGAGCAGTACTTC. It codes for CASSYPAYEQYF.

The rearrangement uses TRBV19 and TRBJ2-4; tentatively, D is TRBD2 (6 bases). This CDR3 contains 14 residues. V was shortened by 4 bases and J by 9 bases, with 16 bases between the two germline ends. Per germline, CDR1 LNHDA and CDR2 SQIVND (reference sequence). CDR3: CASSTTGRGGIQYF. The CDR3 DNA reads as TGTGCCAGTAGTACCACAGGTCGGGGAGGCATTCAGTACTTC.

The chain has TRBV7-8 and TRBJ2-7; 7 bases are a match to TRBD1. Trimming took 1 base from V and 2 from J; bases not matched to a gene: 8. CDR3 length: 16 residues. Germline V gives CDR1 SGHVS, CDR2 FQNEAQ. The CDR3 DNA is TGTGCCAGCAGCTTAGAAAGGACAGGAGAAACCTACGAGCAGTACTTC. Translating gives CASSLERTGETYEQYF.

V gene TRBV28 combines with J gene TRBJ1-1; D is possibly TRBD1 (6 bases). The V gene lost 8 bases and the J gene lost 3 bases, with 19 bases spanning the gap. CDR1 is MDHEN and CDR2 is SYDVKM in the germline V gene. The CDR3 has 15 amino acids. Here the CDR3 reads CASRYRAFSDTEAFF. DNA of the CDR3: TGTGCCAGCCGTTACAGGGCTTTTTCGGACACTGAAGCTTTCTTT.

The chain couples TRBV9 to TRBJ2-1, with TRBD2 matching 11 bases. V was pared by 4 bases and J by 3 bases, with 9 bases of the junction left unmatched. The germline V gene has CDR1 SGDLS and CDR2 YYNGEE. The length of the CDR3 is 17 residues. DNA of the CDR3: TGTGCCAGCAGCACACCCTTAGCGGGGGGGGACTACAATGAGCAGTTCTTC. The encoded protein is CASSTPLAGGDYNEQFF.

The CDR3 reads CASSSPSAGASYEQYF. In DNA, the CDR3 is TGTGCCAGCAGTTCGCCCTCGGCGGGGGCCTCCTACGAGCAGTACTTC. The chain has TRBV28 and TRBJ2-7, with a possible D match to TRBD2 (7 bases). V gave up 4 bases and J gave up 0 bases, with 16 bases separating them. The germline V gene has CDR1 MDHEN and CDR2 SYDVKM. The CDR3 is made up of 16 amino acids.

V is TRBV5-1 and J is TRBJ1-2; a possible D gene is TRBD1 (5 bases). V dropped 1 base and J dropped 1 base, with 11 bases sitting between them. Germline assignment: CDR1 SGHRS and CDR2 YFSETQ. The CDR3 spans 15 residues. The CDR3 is CASSLRTPINYGYTF. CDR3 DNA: TGCGCCAGCAGCTTGAGGACACCGATTAACTATGGCTACACCTTC. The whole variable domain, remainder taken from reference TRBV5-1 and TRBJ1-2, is KAGVTQTPRYLIKTRGQQVTLSCSPISGHRSVSWYQQTPGQGLQFLFEYFSETQRNKGNFPGRFSGRQFSNSRSEMNVSTLELGDSALYLCASSLRTPINYGYTFGSGTRLTVV.

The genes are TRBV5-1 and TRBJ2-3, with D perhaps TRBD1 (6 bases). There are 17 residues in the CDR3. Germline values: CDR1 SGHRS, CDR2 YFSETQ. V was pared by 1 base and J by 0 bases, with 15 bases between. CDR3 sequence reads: CASSLLNGGGSTDTQYF. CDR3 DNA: TGCGCCAGCAGCTTGCTTAATGGGGGCGGGAGCACAGATACGCAGTATTTT.

The CDR3 loop is CASRRTGATTTNEKLFF. The CDR3 nucleotides read TGTGCCAGCAGGCGGACAGGAGCGACTACAACTAATGAAAAACTGTTTTTT. V is TRBV27 and J is TRBJ1-4, with TRBD1 identical over 7 bases. This CDR3 contains 17 residues. The germline V gene has CDR1 MNHEY and CDR2 SMNVEV (reference sequence). After removal of 6 bases from V and 0 bases from J, the junction contained 10 bases not matched to a gene.

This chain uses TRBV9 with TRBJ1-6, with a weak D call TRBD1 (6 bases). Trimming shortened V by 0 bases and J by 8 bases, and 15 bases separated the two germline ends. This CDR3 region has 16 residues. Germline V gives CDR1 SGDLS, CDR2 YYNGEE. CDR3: CASSVEGGRKDSPLHF. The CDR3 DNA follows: TGTGCCAGCAGCGTAGAAGGGGGTCGTAAGGATTCACCCCTCCACTTT.

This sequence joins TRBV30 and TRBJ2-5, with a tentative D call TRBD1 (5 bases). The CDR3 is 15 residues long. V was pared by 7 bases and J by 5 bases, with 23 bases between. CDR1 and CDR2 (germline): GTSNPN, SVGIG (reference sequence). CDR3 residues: CASTPQGGFAETQYF. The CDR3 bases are TGTGCCTCGACGCCGCAGGGTGGGTTTGCGGAGACCCAGTACTTC.

In nucleotides, the CDR3 is TGTGCCAGCAGCTTTGGACAGCTCCATTCGTCCTACGAGCAGTACTTC. This codes for CASSFGQLHSSYEQYF. This chain connects TRBV5-6 to TRBJ2-7, with D possibly being TRBD1 (6 bases). The CDR3 consists of 16 residues. The V end was cut by 2 bases, the J end by 1 base, with 16 bases between. The germline V gene has CDR1 SGHDT and CDR2 YYEEEE.

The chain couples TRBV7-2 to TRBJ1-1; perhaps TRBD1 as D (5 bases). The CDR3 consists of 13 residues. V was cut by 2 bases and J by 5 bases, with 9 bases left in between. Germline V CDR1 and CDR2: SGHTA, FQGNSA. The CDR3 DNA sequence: TGTGCCAGCAGCTTAAGCGGGGGGACTGAAGCTTTCTTT. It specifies CASSLSGGTEAFF.

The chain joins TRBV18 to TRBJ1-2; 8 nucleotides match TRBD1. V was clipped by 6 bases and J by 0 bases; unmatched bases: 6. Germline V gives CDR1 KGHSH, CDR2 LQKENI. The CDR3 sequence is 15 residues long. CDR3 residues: CASSRQGSANYGYTF. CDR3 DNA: TGTGCCAGCTCTCGACAGGGGTCGGCTAACTATGGCTACACCTTC.

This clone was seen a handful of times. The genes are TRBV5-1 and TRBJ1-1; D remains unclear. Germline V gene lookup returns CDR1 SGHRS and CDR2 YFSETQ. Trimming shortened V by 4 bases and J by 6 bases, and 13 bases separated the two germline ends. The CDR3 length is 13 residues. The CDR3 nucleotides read TGCGCCAGCAGCCGGTGGGAGGGAGCTGAAGCTTTCTTT. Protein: CASSRWEGAEAFF. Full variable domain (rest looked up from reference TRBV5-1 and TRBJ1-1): KAGVTQTPRYLIKTRGQQVTLSCSPISGHRSVSWYQQTPGQGLQFLFEYFSETQRNKGNFPGRFSGRQFSNSRSEMNVSTLELGDSALYLCASSRWEGAEAFFGQGTRLTVV.

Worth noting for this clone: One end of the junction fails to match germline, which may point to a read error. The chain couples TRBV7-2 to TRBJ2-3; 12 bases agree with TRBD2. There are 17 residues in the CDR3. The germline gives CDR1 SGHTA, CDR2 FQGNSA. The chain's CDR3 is CASSLAPSGGATDTQYF. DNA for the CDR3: TGTGCCAGCAGCCTAGCCCCTAGCGGGGGGGCCACAGATACGCAGTATTTT.

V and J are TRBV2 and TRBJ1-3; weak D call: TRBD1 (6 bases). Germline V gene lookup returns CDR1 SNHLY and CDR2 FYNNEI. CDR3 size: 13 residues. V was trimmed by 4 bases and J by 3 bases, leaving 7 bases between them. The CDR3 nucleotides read TGTGCCAGCAGTGGGACAGTTGGAAACACCATATATTTT. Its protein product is CASSGTVGNTIYF.